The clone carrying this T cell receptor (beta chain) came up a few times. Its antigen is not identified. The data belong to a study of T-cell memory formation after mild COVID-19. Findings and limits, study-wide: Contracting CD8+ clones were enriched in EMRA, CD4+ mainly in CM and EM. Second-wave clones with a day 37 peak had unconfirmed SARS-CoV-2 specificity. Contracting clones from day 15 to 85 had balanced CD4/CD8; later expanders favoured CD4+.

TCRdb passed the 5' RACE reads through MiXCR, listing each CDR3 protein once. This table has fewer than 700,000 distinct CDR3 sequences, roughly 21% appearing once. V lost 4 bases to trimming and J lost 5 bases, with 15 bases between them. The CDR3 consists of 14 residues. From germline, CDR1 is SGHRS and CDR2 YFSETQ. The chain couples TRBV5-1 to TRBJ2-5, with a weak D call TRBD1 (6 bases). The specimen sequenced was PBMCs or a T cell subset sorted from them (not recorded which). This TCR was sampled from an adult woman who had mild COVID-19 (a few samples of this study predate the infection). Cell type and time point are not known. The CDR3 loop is CASSGTGNEETQYF. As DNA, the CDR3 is TGCGCCAGCAGCGGCACAGGGAACGAGGAGACCCAGTACTTC. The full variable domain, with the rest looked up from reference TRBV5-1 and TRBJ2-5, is KAGVTQTPRYLIKTRGQQVTLSCSPISGHRSVSWYQQTPGQGLQFLFEYFSETQRNKGNFPGRFSGRQFSNSRSEMNVSTLELGDSALYLCASSGTGNEETQYFGPGTRLLVL.